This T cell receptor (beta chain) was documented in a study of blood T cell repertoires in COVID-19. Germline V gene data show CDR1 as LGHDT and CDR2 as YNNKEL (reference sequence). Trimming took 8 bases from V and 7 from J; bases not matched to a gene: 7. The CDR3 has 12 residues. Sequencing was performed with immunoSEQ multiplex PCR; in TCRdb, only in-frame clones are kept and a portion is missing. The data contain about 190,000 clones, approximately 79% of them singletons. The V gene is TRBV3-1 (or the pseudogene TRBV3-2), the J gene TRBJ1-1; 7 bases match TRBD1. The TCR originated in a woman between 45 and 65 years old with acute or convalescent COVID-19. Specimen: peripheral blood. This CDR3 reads CASGLDRNEAFF. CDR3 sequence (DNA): TGTGCCAGCGGATTGGACAGGAATGAAGCTTTCTTT.